Sequencing of this T cell receptor (beta chain) was carried out in a study of blood T cell repertoires in COVID-19. Study as a whole: Some COVID-19 samples were acute and others convalescent; all came from the United States, Italy and Spain.

Enrollees, about 18 to 95 years old, lived in approximately 24 US areas. Categorization into cohorts depended on clinical history that participants reported. Per the authors' pipeline: It was from reference gene primer amplification that nucleated cell counts were estimated. The repertoire was sequenced with immunoSEQ multiplex PCR; TCRdb's copy has only in-frame clones and lacks some. V, J and clone size reflect that table, while D and trimming were determined from the DNA. The sample contains about 230,000 clones, approximately 87% of which appear only once. This CDR3 has 17 residues. Germline values: CDR1 SGHTA, CDR2 FQGTGA. The V segment lost 5 bases and the J segment 2 bases; nucleotides outside the gene matches: 11.

The TCR was taken from a woman aged 45-65 years in a cohort exposed to, infected with or recovered from COVID-19 (not recorded which). The sequencing input was PBMCs or T cells enriched from blood (not recorded which). J is TRBJ2-2 and V is TRBV7-3, with 7 bases matching TRBD2. CDR3 amino acids: CASSPRWGGGNTGELFF. CDR3 nucleotides: TGTGCCAGCAGCCCACGCTGGGGCGGGGGAAACACCGGGGAGCTGTTTTTT.